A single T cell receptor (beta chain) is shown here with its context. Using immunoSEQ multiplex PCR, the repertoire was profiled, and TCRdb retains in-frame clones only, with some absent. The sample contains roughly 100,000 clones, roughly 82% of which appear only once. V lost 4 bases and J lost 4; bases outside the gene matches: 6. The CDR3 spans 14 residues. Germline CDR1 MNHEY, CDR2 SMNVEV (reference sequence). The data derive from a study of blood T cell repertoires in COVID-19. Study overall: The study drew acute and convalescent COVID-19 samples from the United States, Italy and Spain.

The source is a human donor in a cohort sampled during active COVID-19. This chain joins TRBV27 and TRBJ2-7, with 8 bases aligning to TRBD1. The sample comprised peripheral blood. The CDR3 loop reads CASSSFRGQYEQYF. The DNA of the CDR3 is TGTGCCAGCAGTTCCTTCAGGGGGCAGTACGAGCAGTACTTC.